The 32 T cell receptor beta chains below were found in one sample sequenced in a study of vaccination effects on CD4 cells after COVID-19. Generated by immunoSEQ multiplex PCR, the TCRdb table keeps only in-frame clones and is missing some. The sample has about 27,000 clones, around 82% seen once. Before any sequencing was done, the ViraFEST assay used viral peptide pools to expand antigen-specific CD4+ T cells. Once cultured for approximately eleven days, the cells underwent separation to obtain CD4+ T cells. Participants completed two doses of the BNT162b2 or mRNA-1273 vaccine. These receptors' antigens are unknown. The sequencing used CD4+ T cells from PBMCs cultured with HCoV-NL63 spike peptides, collected after COVID-19 vaccination. The receptors were gathered from a human donor who received a COVID-19 vaccine. Some clones in this sample may be carry-over from other donors' samples.

The chain is built from TRBV13 and TRBJ2-5; D unresolved. V was pared by 5 bases and J by 0 bases, with 7 bases between. The CDR3 loop spans 13 amino acids. Per the germline V gene, CDR1 is PRHDT and CDR2 is FYEKMQ (reference sequence). The CDR3 loop is CASSPSDQETQYF. For the CDR3, the DNA is TGTGCCAGCAGCCCCTCGGACCAAGAGACCCAGTACTTC.

The chain links TRBV27 to TRBJ2-3; 7 nucleotides align to TRBD1. The CDR3 is 16 residues long. V lost 5 bases, J lost 3 bases, and 11 bases stayed unmatched. Germline V CDR1 and CDR2: MNHEY, SMNVEV (reference sequence). The CDR3 sequence is CASSPTNRGSTDTQYF. Written as DNA, the CDR3 is TGTGCCAGCAGTCCGACCAACAGGGGTTCGACAGATACGCAGTATTTT.

The rearrangement links TRBV6-1 to TRBJ2-7; 8 positions agree with TRBD1. With V trimmed by 3 bases and J by 6 bases, 7 bases remained unmatched. Germline V lookup: CDR1 MNHNS, CDR2 SASEGT. The CDR3 runs to 14 residues. The CDR3: CASSEIDRGGEQYV. In DNA, the CDR3 is TGTGCCAGCAGTGAGATCGACAGGGGTGGCGAGCAGTACGTC.

J is TRBJ2-5 and V is TRBV19; 8 bases are shared with TRBD1. Germline V gene lookup returns CDR1 LNHDA and CDR2 SQIVND (reference sequence). This CDR3 has 13 amino acids. The ends lost 3 bases at V and 3 bases at J; junction bases unmatched: 0. CDR3 protein: CASSMDREETQYF. The CDR3 coding sequence is TGTGCCAGTAGTATGGACAGGGAAGAGACCCAGTACTTC.

The V call is TRBV3-1 (or the pseudogene TRBV3-2), the J call TRBJ1-4; 7 bases map to TRBD1. The CDR3 totals 14 residues. The V gene end was trimmed by 8 bases and the J gene end by 8 bases; junction bases not matched to a gene: 11. CDR1 and CDR2 from the germline V gene are LGHDT and YNNKEL (reference sequence). CDR3 nucleotide sequence: TGTGCCAGCGGCAGGGGGGGCTTGGACGAAAAACTGTTTTTT. Translating gives CASGRGGLDEKLFF.

V usage is TRBV19 and J usage is TRBJ1-5; 7 bases are shared with TRBD1. The trim removed 4 bases at V and 1 base at J, leaving 10 bases unmatched. Germline CDR1 and CDR2: LNHDA and SQIVND (reference sequence). The CDR3 consists of 17 residues. CDR3 sequence: CASSTRTGPPSNQPQHF. In nucleotides, the CDR3 is TGTGCCAGTAGTACCCGGACAGGTCCACCGAGCAATCAGCCCCAGCATTTT.

The rearrangement uses TRBV29-1 and TRBJ2-3, with 8 bases matching TRBD2. J gave up 2 bases and V 4 bases, and 17 bases lay outside the gene matches. The V gene's germline CDR1 is SQVTM and CDR2 ANQGSEA. The CDR3 has 18 amino acids. The CDR3 DNA follows: TGCAGCGTTGTGGCCGCGGGGGGACCCTTCGGGACCACAGATACGCAGTATTTT. Translating it yields CSVVAAGGPFGTTDTQYF.

This clone was seen more than once but under ten times. Distinct nucleotide sequences in the sample also encode this CDR3. The CDR3 sequence: CASSLLGNTEAFF. CDR3 DNA: TGTGCCAGCAGCCTCCTAGGGAACACTGAAGCTTTCTTT. The chain is built from TRBV7-9 and TRBJ1-1; D gene unclear. In germline, CDR1 is SEHNR, CDR2 FQNEAQ (reference sequence). V lost 5 bases to trimming and J lost 1 base, with 8 bases between them. There are 13 residues in the CDR3.

This clone came up a few times. The chain recombines TRBV7-7 with TRBJ2-3, with D unresolved. Between the trimmed V and J ends, which lost 2 bases and 4 bases, there was a span of 4 bases. Germline assignment: CDR1 SSHAT and CDR2 FNYEAQ (reference sequence). The CDR3 is made up of 12 amino acids. CDR3: CASSLPSDTQYF. The CDR3 region has the DNA TGTGCCAGCAGCTTACCCTCAGATACGCAGTATTTT.

The chain recombines TRBV6-5 with TRBJ2-7; TRBD1 matches at 7 bases. V was pared by 8 bases and J by 0 bases, with 4 bases of the junction left unmatched. The CDR3 has 13 amino acids. Germline assignment: CDR1 MNHEY and CDR2 SVGAGI. The CDR3 is CASRRTGSYEQYV. The CDR3 DNA is TGTGCCAGCCGACGGACAGGCTCCTACGAGCAGTACGTC.

This clone has only a few counts. V is TRBV4-2 and J is TRBJ1-5; D gene ambiguous. The CDR3 covers 13 residues. CDR1 is LGHNA and CDR2 is YNFKEQ in the germline V gene. V shed 1 base and J shed 4 bases, with 5 bases lying between them. The CDR3 nucleotides are TGTGCCAGCAGCCAAGGGGATAATCAGCCCCAGCATTTT. It yields the protein CASSQGDNQPQHF.

The rearrangement uses TRBV6-5 and TRBJ1-4; 7 bases are a match to TRBD1. The trim removed 4 bases at V and 4 bases at J, leaving 6 bases unmatched. The CDR3 extends over 15 amino acids. CDR1 and CDR2 from the germline V gene are MNHEY and SVGAGI. CDR3 protein: CASSSYGTDNEKLFF. The CDR3 bases are TGTGCCAGCAGTTCATACGGGACAGATAATGAAAAACTGTTTTTT.

CDR3 region: CASISRGAGELFF. The CDR3, as DNA: TGTGCCAGCATCTCTAGGGGGGCCGGGGAGCTGTTTTTT. V and J are TRBV6-5 and TRBJ2-2; D possibly matches TRBD1 or TRBD2 (6 bases each). CDR1 is MNHEY, CDR2 SVGAGI, per germline. This CDR3 comprises 13 residues. V lost 7 bases, J lost 6 bases, and 12 bases lay in between.

The chain recombines TRBV5-1 with TRBJ2-3; 9 bases fit TRBD2. Germline assignment: CDR1 SGHRS and CDR2 YFSETQ. The CDR3 spans 16 residues. V dropped 5 bases and J dropped 0; count of bases not matched to a gene: 7. CDR3 region: CASRLGSGSSTDTQYF. The CDR3 DNA reads as TGCGCCAGCAGGTTAGGTAGCGGGAGTAGCACAGATACGCAGTATTTT.

The rearrangement links TRBV5-1 to TRBJ1-2; 9 bases fit TRBD1. Germline trimming cut 4 bases from V and 1 base from J; bases unmatched to any gene: 11. The CDR3 is 17 amino acids. The germline gives CDR1 SGHRS, CDR2 YFSETQ. The CDR3 here is CASSPRTGQGHNYGYTF. CDR3 coding DNA: TGCGCCAGCAGCCCCAGAACGGGACAGGGCCATAACTATGGCTACACCTTC.

V is TRBV11-1 and J is TRBJ2-1; the match to TRBD1 covers 10 bases. This CDR3 region has 16 residues. Germline CDR1 SGHAT, CDR2 FQDESV (reference sequence). Losses at the gene ends were 5 bases for V and 4 bases for J; bases not matched to a gene: 8. The CDR3 DNA sequence: TGTGCCAGCAGCGGGGGACAGGGGTCTACTTACAATGAGCAGTTCTTC. Protein product: CASSGGQGSTYNEQFF.

The rearrangement uses TRBV6-6 and TRBJ2-1, with 10 bases that match TRBD2. The CDR3 extends over 16 amino acids. Germline V gives CDR1 MNHNY, CDR2 SVGAGI (reference sequence). J lost 7 bases, V lost 5 bases, and 11 bases had no gene match. CDR3 coding DNA: TGTGCCAGCAGTACCCCCCTAGCGGGGGCGATTAATGAGCAGTTCTTC. Translating gives CASSTPLAGAINEQFF.

The V and J genes are TRBV24-1 and TRBJ2-2, with D perhaps TRBD2 (5 bases). The CDR3 is 15 residues long. Germline CDR1 and CDR2: KGHDR and SFDVKD. V lost 3 bases and J 6 bases, leaving 13 bases between the germline ends. This chain's CDR3 is CATSDQPEVPGELFF. In nucleotides, the CDR3 is TGTGCCACCAGTGATCAACCGGAGGTACCCGGGGAGCTGTTTTTT.

The chain uses TRBV5-4 and TRBJ1-4; D unresolved. Trimming removed 2 bases at V and 4 bases at J, with 9 bases between. This CDR3 is 14 amino acids long. The V gene's germline CDR1 is SGHNT and CDR2 YYREEE (reference sequence). The CDR3 is CASSLGQFNEKLFF. CDR3 DNA sequence: TGTGCCAGCAGCTTAGGGCAGTTTAATGAAAAACTGTTTTTT.

The CDR3 coding sequence is TGTGCCAGTAGGGGGAGAGGGGGGAATCAGCCCCAGCATTTT. It is translated as CASRGRGGNQPQHF. The chain uses TRBV6-5 and TRBJ1-5, with a tentative D call TRBD1 (6 bases). CDR1 and CDR2 from the germline V gene are MNHEY and SVGAGI. V was trimmed by 9 bases and J by 4 bases, leaving 16 bases between them. The CDR3 sequence is 14 residues long.

The chain carries TRBV3-1 (or the pseudogene TRBV3-2) and TRBJ2-5, with D unresolved. CDR3 size: 11 residues. V gave up 2 bases and J gave up 4 bases, with 2 bases separating them. Germline loops: CDR1 LGHDT, CDR2 YNNKEL (reference sequence). The CDR3 DNA sequence: TGTGCCAGCAGCCAAATAGAGACCCAGTACTTC. It encodes CASSQIETQYF.

The chain employs TRBV3-1 (or the pseudogene TRBV3-2) and TRBJ2-1; weak D call: TRBD2 (5 bases). The length of the CDR3 is 15 residues. Trimming cost V 1 base and J 0 bases, with 7 bases left between them. Germline assignment: CDR1 LGHDT and CDR2 YNNKEL (reference sequence). CDR3 sequence: CASSQGGSSYNEQFF. The CDR3 DNA reads TGTGCCAGCAGCCAAGGTGGGAGCTCCTACAATGAGCAGTTCTTC.

The chain couples TRBV12-3 or TRBV12-4 to TRBJ1-1; D perhaps matches TRBD1 (5 bases). The length of the CDR3 is 13 residues. V lost 4 bases, J lost 6 bases, and 12 bases lay in between. This chain's CDR3 is CASSSQVIAEAFF. For the CDR3, the DNA is TGTGCCAGCAGTTCACAGGTGATCGCTGAAGCTTTCTTT.

The genes are TRBV19 and TRBJ1-2; D not certain. In germline, CDR1 is LNHDA, CDR2 SQIVND (reference sequence). The CDR3 loop spans 11 amino acids. V dropped 8 bases and J dropped 12 bases, with 16 bases sitting between them. CDR3 bases: TGTGCCAGTCGAGGGCCCGGTCGAAACACCTTC. Its protein product is CASRGPGRNTF.

V and J are TRBV2 and TRBJ2-3; 11 bases align to TRBD2. The length of the CDR3 is 17 residues. Germline trimming cut 6 bases from V and 5 bases from J; bases unmatched to any gene: 13. Germline loops: CDR1 SNHLY, CDR2 FYNNEI. CDR3 coding DNA: TGTGCCAGCAGGAGACGCCTTAGCGGGGGGGCTGGAGATACGCAGTATTTT. Residues: CASRRRLSGGAGDTQYF.

The V gene is TRBV4-1, the J gene TRBJ2-7; D is tentatively TRBD1 or TRBD2 (5 bases each). Germline-derived CDR1 and CDR2 are MGHRA and YSYEKL. The CDR3 sequence is 13 residues long. V was shortened by 1 base and J by 4 bases, with 8 bases between the two germline ends. The CDR3 DNA sequence: TGCGCCAGCAGCCAAGGGGACGGTTACGAGCAGTACGTC. Encoded protein: CASSQGDGYEQYV.

The chain couples TRBV7-2 to TRBJ2-6, with D hard to call. The V gene's germline CDR1 is SGHTA and CDR2 FQGNSA. Trimming took 1 base from V and 0 from J, leaving 4 bases between them. The CDR3 length is 15 residues. CDR3 sequence: CASSLGDSGANVLTF. The CDR3 region has the DNA TGTGCCAGCAGCTTAGGAGACTCTGGGGCCAACGTCCTGACTTTC.

The chain employs TRBV27 and TRBJ2-5, with D perhaps TRBD1 or TRBD2 (6 bases each). Germline CDR1 reads MNHEY; CDR2 reads SMNVEV (reference sequence). This CDR3 is 13 amino acids long. The ends were cut back, 3 bases at V and 5 bases at J, with 10 bases in the middle. The CDR3 sequence: CASSLNGGETQYF. CDR3 sequence (DNA): TGTGCCAGCAGTTTGAACGGGGGCGAGACCCAGTACTTC.

The chain has TRBV7-2 and TRBJ1-1; D is unclear. V was trimmed by 1 base and J by 6 bases, leaving 12 bases between them. The germline V gene encodes CDR1 SGHTA and CDR2 FQGNSA. This CDR3 spans 14 amino acids. The CDR3: CASSLGGGKPEAFF. CDR3 nucleotides: TGTGCCAGCAGCTTAGGTGGAGGGAAGCCTGAAGCTTTCTTT.

This chain connects TRBV30 to TRBJ1-1, with a tentative D call TRBD1 (6 bases). Germline values: CDR1 GTSNPN, CDR2 SVGIG (reference sequence). Trimming removed 7 bases at V and 7 bases at J, with 13 bases between. The CDR3 contains 11 residues. The CDR3 DNA reads as TGTGCCTCACAGGGTCTCTATGAAGCTTTCTTT. This translates into CASQGLYEAFF.

The rearrangement links TRBV11-2 to TRBJ2-7; tentative D call: TRBD2 (5 bases). The CDR3 extends over 15 amino acids. Trimming cost V 0 bases and J 1 base, with 10 bases left between them. Germline assignment: CDR1 SGHAT and CDR2 FQNNGV. Here the CDR3 DNA reads TGTGCCAGCAGCTTAGATCTCGGGGATTCCTACGAGCAGTACGTC. This sequence encodes CASSLDLGDSYEQYV.

The chain joins TRBV18 to TRBJ2-7; TRBD1 might be the D (5 bases). The CDR3 is made up of 13 amino acids. V lost 5 bases and J 4 bases, leaving 12 bases between the germline ends. The V gene's germline CDR1 is KGHSH and CDR2 LQKENI. The CDR3 sequence is CASSSGPGYEQYV. CDR3 nucleotides: TGTGCCAGCTCATCAGGTCCAGGGTACGAGCAGTACGTC.